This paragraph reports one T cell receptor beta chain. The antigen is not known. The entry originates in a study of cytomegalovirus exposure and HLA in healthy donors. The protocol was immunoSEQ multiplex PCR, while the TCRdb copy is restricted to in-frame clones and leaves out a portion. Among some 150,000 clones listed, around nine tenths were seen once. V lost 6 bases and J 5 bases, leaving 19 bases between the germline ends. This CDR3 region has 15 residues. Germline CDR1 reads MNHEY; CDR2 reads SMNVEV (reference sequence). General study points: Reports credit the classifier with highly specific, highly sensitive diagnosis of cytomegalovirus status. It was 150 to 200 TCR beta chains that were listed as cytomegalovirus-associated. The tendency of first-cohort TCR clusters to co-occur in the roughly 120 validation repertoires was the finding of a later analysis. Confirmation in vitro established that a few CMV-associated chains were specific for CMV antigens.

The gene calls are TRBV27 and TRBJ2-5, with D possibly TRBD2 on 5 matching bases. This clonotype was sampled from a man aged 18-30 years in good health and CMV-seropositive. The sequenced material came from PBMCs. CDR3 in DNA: TGTGCCAGCAGCACGCGCGGGTGGGTCTGGGAGACCCAGTACTTC. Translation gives CASSTRGWVWETQYF.